These T cell receptor beta chains were read from a single sample in a study of T cells in Graves' hyperthyroidism and ophthalmopathy. TCRdb re-derived calls from the multiplex PCR reads in MiXCR, one entry per CDR3 protein. The table shows 200,000 to 250,000 distinct CDR3 sequences, with 17% occurring only once. Material: blood. The receptors derive from a woman aged 45-60 years with Graves' hyperthyroidism. Each CDR3 is given with its conserved first and last residue. The D gene is left open where the match is weak. Clone size is stated in some rows and not others, as once, few, many or a class when expanded.

cdr3_aa cdr3_nt d_call j_call cdr3_length clone_size v_call
CASSPLDRVHEQYF TGTGCCAGCAGTCCACTTGACAGGGTTCACGAGCAGTACTTC TRBD1 TRBJ2-7 14 many TRBV28
CSAKGQGNYGYTF TGCAGTGCAAAGGGACAGGGGAACTATGGCTACACCTTC TRBD1 TRBJ1-2 13 many TRBV20-1
CASSSRQGVNEKLFF TGTGCCAGCAGCTCCCGACAGGGTGTTAATGAAAAACTGTTTTTT TRBD1 TRBJ1-4 15 few TRBV7-9
CSASGEGGIYF TGCAGCGCGTCTGGGGAGGGTGGCATATATTTT - TRBJ1-3 11 once TRBV29-1
CSPLRTGGTDTQYF TGCAGTCCCCTCCGGACAGGGGGCACAGATACGCAGTATTTT TRBD1 TRBJ2-3 14 many TRBV20-1
CASSWADYSTDTQYF TGCGCCAGCAGCTGGGCGGACTATAGCACAGATACGCAGTATTTT - TRBJ2-3 15 many TRBV5-1
CASSVTGANYEQYF TGTGCCAGCAGTGTTACAGGGGCAAACTACGAGCAGTACTTC TRBD1 TRBJ2-7 14 many TRBV25-1
CASSSRYGYTF TGTGCCAGCAGTTCACGCTATGGCTACACCTTC - TRBJ1-2 11 many TRBV28
CASSQAGTSFSEQYF TGCGCCAGCAGCCAAGCCGGGACTAGCTTCTCCGAGCAGTACTTC TRBD2 TRBJ2-7 15 - TRBV7-2
CASSQDRGLAGVLEQFF TGTGCCAGCAGCCAAGATAGAGGACTAGCGGGAGTTCTTGAGCAGTTCTTC TRBD2 TRBJ2-1 17 many TRBV3-1
CSAREAATQYF TGCAGTGCTAGAGAAGCAGCTACGCAGTATTTT - TRBJ2-3 11 many TRBV20-1
CSAHGGGRETQYF TGCAGTGCTCATGGTGGGGGCCGGGAGACCCAGTACTTC - TRBJ2-5 13 few TRBV20-1
CASSLRTSGFTSTDTQYF TGTGCCAGCAGCTTGAGGACTAGCGGGTTTACTAGCACAGATACGCAGTATTTT TRBD2 TRBJ2-3 18 - TRBV7-9
CASSLLTETEAFF TGTGCCAGCAGCTTATTAACAGAAACTGAAGCTTTCTTT - TRBJ1-1 13 many TRBV7-2
CASSLQLGTAYTEAFF TGTGCCAGCAGCCTGCAACTCGGGACAGCCTACACTGAAGCTTTCTTT TRBD1 TRBJ1-1 16 many TRBV5-6
CASGFLDTEAFF TGTGCTAGTGGTTTTTTGGACACTGAAGCTTTCTTT - TRBJ1-1 12 - TRBV12-5
CASSLEIAGLSSYNEQLF TGTGCCAGCAGCTTAGAAATAGCGGGGTTAAGCTCCTACAATGAGCAGCTCTTC TRBD2 TRBJ2-1 18 - TRBV7-6
CAVQGVHASVETQYF TGTGCCGTACAGGGGGTTCATGCGAGTGTGGAGACCCAGTACTTC TRBD1 TRBJ2-5 15 many TRBV10-3
CASSLDRLAVYNEQFF TGTGCCAGCAGCTTAGATCGACTAGCAGTCTACAATGAGCAGTTCTTC TRBD2 TRBJ2-1 16 many TRBV11-3
CASSPRGQAAYEQYF TGTGCCAGTAGTCCTCGAGGGCAGGCAGCCTACGAGCAGTACTTC - TRBJ2-7 15 - TRBV19
CASSFSRVNSPLHF TGTGCCAGCAGTTTTAGCAGGGTTAATTCACCCCTCCACTTT - TRBJ1-6 14 many TRBV12-3/TRBV12-4
CASSRDTGGNQPQHF TGTGCCAGCAGCCGGGACACAGGGGGCAATCAGCCCCAGCATTTT TRBD1 TRBJ1-5 15 many TRBV3-1
CATSRLDQSRAEQYF TGTGCCACCAGCAGACTGGACCAGAGTCGAGCCGAGCAGTACTTC - TRBJ2-7 15 many TRBV15
CASSPTGLREKLFF TGTGCCAGCAGCCCCACGGGGCTTCGAGAAAAACTGTTTTTT - TRBJ1-4 14 many TRBV6-5